This T cell receptor (beta chain) was sequenced during a study of blood T cell repertoires in COVID-19. Study details: COVID-19 samples collected from the United States, Italy and Spain covered acute and convalescent phases. T cells, B-cell-depleted T cells, or PBMCs provided the cDNA or gDNA that served as material.

Authors' data handling: The authors estimated nucleated cell counts from reference gene primer amplification. The repertoire was sequenced with immunoSEQ multiplex PCR; TCRdb's copy has only in-frame clones and lacks some. V and J calls and clone size are as listed in that table; D and trimming were resolved from the DNA. Found here are about 130,000 clones, approximately 84% of them singletons; the top ten hold 35% to 55%. The CDR3 spans 13 residues. CDR1 is SGHVS and CDR2 is FQNEAQ in the germline V gene. The V segment lost 5 bases and the J segment 7 bases; nucleotides outside the gene matches: 7.

The chain couples TRBV7-8 to TRBJ1-2, with 7 bases matching TRBD1. This clonotype was sampled from a human donor in a cohort sampled during active COVID-19. Specimen: peripheral blood. DNA of the CDR3: TGTGCCAGCAGCGAAGACAGGGTAGCTGGCTACACCTTC. Translating it yields CASSEDRVAGYTF.